This T cell receptor beta chain was observed in a study of blood T cell repertoires in COVID-19. V was trimmed by 3 bases and J by 0 bases, leaving 8 bases between them. Looked up from germline, CDR1 is SGHAT and CDR2 is FQNNGV. The CDR3 has 14 residues. Using immunoSEQ multiplex PCR, the repertoire was profiled, and TCRdb retains in-frame clones only, with some absent. This repertoire shows approximately 280,000 clones, roughly 90% found once; its top ten account for roughly 2.2%. The clonotype was recovered from a man aged 45-60 years with acute or convalescent COVID-19. This chain uses TRBV11-2 with TRBJ1-1; the D is unclear. The sequenced material came from peripheral blood. DNA for the CDR3: TGTGCCAGCAGCTTGAACGGGATGAACACTGAAGCTTTCTTT. Its protein is CASSLNGMNTEAFF.